The clone carrying this T cell receptor beta chain was seen repeatedly, ten times or more. Expressed TCRB transcripts were sequenced, since all the RNA that had been isolated was reverse transcribed. About 3.6 million reads per sample on average were obtained from naive, central memory and regulatory T cell samples. TCRdb keeps only in-frame clones here, not all; method: immunoSEQ multiplex PCR. The repertoire holds about 290,000 clones, with roughly 8% as singletons. The sample originates from a study of beta chain features in type 1 diabetes. The CDR3 consists of 17 residues. With 5 bases clipped from V and 5 bases from J, the junction kept 8 bases outside the gene matches. Germline V gene data show CDR1 as SGHVS and CDR2 as FQNEAQ.

The sample taken for sequencing was central memory CD4+ T cells from blood. The clonotype was recovered from a woman in her late teens or twenties in good health. The chain employs TRBV7-8 and TRBJ1-6; 11 positions match TRBD1. The CDR3 coding sequence is TGTGCCAGCAGCCCAACCCTGGGACAGGGGGATAATTCACCCCTCCACTTT. Encoded protein: CASSPTLGQGDNSPLHF.